Listed below are T cell receptor beta chains from one sample, sequenced in a study of OX40 agonist ivuxolimab in advanced cancers. The data were produced by immunoSEQ multiplex PCR, yet TCRdb's version contains in-frame clones alone and is incomplete. The data contain 65,000 to 95,000 clones, about 90% of them singletons. This sample comprised CD4+ or CD8+ T cells sorted from blood, obtained in a trial of the OX40 agonist ivuxolimab. Source of these receptors: an adult with an advanced solid tumor such as melanoma, head and neck, liver or kidney cancer. The CDR3 runs from the conserved cysteine through the conserved F or W. The D gene is left open where the match is weak. Size values are once, few and many counts, or a class for expanded clones, and some rows have none.

v_gene	abundance	d_gene	j_gene	CDR3nt	CDR3aa
TRBV2	-	TRBD1	TRBJ2-3	TGTGCCAGCAGTGAGGAGCAGGGGGCGGCAGATACGCAGTATTTT	CASSEEQGAADTQYF
TRBV7-2	-	TRBD1	TRBJ1-1	TGTGCCAGCAGCTCACCTGACAGGGGGCCTACTGAAGCTTTCTTT	CASSSPDRGPTEAFF
TRBV9	-	-	TRBJ2-3	TGTGCCAGCAGCGTAGCCAGCACAGATACGCAGTATTTT	CASSVASTDTQYF
TRBV2	-	TRBD2	TRBJ2-7	TGTGCCAGCAGTATTGGGGAAAGGACTAGCGGGATATACGAGCAGTACTTC	CASSIGERTSGIYEQYF
TRBV7-7	-	-	TRBJ2-2	TGTGCTAGCAGCTTAGGAGGAGGGAGAGGCGGGGAGCTGTTTTTT	CASSLGGGRGGELFF
TRBV4-3	once	TRBD1	TRBJ1-2	TGCGCCAGCAGCCAAGATTTGGGACAGGGGGCGCACGCCCTCCCTGGCTACACCTTC	CASSQDLGQGAHALPGYTF
TRBV30	-	TRBD2	TRBJ2-1	TGTGCCTGGAATCTAGCGGGAGGGCCCGATGAGCAGTTCTTC	CAWNLAGGPDEQFF
TRBV15	-	-	TRBJ2-1	TGTGCCACCAGCGGGACAAGTATCGGGAATGAGCAGTTCTTC	CATSGTSIGNEQFF
TRBV19	once	TRBD1	TRBJ1-1	TGTGCCAGTAGTATTAACGGACAGGCATTTTACACTGAAGCTTTCTTT	CASSINGQAFYTEAFF
TRBV5-1	-	TRBD1	TRBJ2-5	TGCGCCAGCAGCGCTAGACAGGGGGCGAGCCAAGAGACCCAGTACTTC	CASSARQGASQETQYF
TRBV19	-	TRBD1	TRBJ1-4	TGTGCCAGTAGTACAGCCGGACAGGGGGGTGGAAAACTGTTTTTT	CASSTAGQGGGKLFF
TRBV27	-	-	TRBJ1-2	TGTGCCAGCAGTCCGAGGGCCCCGCAGGGCTATGGCTACACCTTC	CASSPRAPQGYGYTF
TRBV2	-	TRBD1	TRBJ2-1	TGTGCCAGCAGGGTGGACAGGGCGTCTTACAATGAGCAGTTCTTC	CASRVDRASYNEQFF
TRBV11-3	once	TRBD1	TRBJ1-1	TGTGCCAGCAGCCCGCGGGACAGGACACAGGGGGCTTTCTTT	CASSPRDRTQGAFF
TRBV11-2	-	-	TRBJ2-3	TGTGCCAGCAGCTTCGGGACTCTTCTGGGAGATACGCAGTATTTT	CASSFGTLLGDTQYF
TRBV5-6	-	-	TRBJ1-4	TGTGCCAGCAGCTTGGAGGTCGGTACTAATGAAAAACTGTTTTTT	CASSLEVGTNEKLFF
TRBV18	-	TRBD1	TRBJ2-2	TGTGCCAGCTCACCATCAGGACAGGGCGACACCGGGGAGCTGTTTTTT	CASSPSGQGDTGELFF
TRBV25-1	-	-	TRBJ2-7	TGTGCCAGCAGTAGCCAGGTCCCAGGAGTGTCGGAGAACGAGCAGTACTTC	CASSSQVPGVSENEQYF
TRBV14	-	TRBD1	TRBJ1-3	TGTGCCAGCAGCCCCGGGACAGCGTTTGGGGACACCATATATTTT	CASSPGTAFGDTIYF
TRBV6-5	-	TRBD1	TRBJ2-1	TGTGCCAGCAGTTACAACAGGGGTAGCTCCTACAATGAGCAGTTCTTC	CASSYNRGSSYNEQFF
TRBV7-2	-	-	TRBJ2-3	TGTGCCAGCAGCTTACAAGGGGGCACAGATACGCAGTATTTT	CASSLQGGTDTQYF
TRBV7-8	-	TRBD2	TRBJ2-1	TGTGCCAGCAGCTCGACTAGCGGCGAGCAGTTCTTC	CASSSTSGEQFF
TRBV19	-	TRBD1	TRBJ1-2	TGTGCCAGTGTTACAGGACAGGGCTCTCTTTATGGCTACACCTTC	CASVTGQGSLYGYTF
TRBV18	-	TRBD1	TRBJ1-3	TGTGCCAGCTCACTGGGACAGGGAACTGGAAACACCATATATTTT	CASSLGQGTGNTIYF